Presented here are 18 T cell receptor beta chains from one specimen sequenced in a study of cytomegalovirus exposure and HLA in healthy donors. With 60 Vbeta and 13 Jbeta primers, the PCR was carried out. Measured with immunoSEQ multiplex PCR; TCRdb has only the in-frame clones, and not every one. The sample shows roughly 290,000 clones, 70% to 90% of them seen only once. Material: PBMCs. All receptors derive from a woman between 18 and 30 years old in good health and CMV-seronegative.

This sequence joins TRBV14 and TRBJ1-5, with 8 bases identical to TRBD1. Looked up from germline, CDR1 is SGHDN and CDR2 is FVKESK. The CDR3 has 14 amino acids. Trimming at V came to 4 bases and at J to 5 bases, leaving 4 bases not matched to a gene. The CDR3 is CASSRQGHDQPQHF. DNA for the CDR3: TGTGCCAGCAGCCGACAGGGGCACGATCAGCCCCAGCATTTT. The full variable domain, completed using reference TRBV14 and TRBJ1-5, is EAGVTQFPSHSVIEKGQTVTLRCDPISGHDNLYWYRRVMGKEIKFLLHFVKESKQDESGMPNNRFLAERTGGTYSTLKVQPAELEDSGVYFCASSRQGHDQPQHFGDGTRLSIL.

The rearrangement links TRBV11-2 to TRBJ2-6; D not resolved. Germline V gene sequence: CDR1 SGHAT, CDR2 FQNNGV. Between the trimmed V and J ends, which lost 2 bases and 0 bases, there was a span of 8 bases. This CDR3 region has 16 residues. The CDR3 region is CASSLIGGSGANVLTF. CDR3 bases: TGTGCCAGCAGCTTAATAGGCGGCTCTGGGGCCAACGTCCTGACTTTC.

This chain uses TRBV30 with TRBJ2-1; the D is unclear. The V end lost 5 bases, the J end lost 0 bases, and 11 bases lay between the germline ends. Germline assignment: CDR1 GTSNPN and CDR2 SVGIG (reference sequence). CDR3 length equals 14 residues. The CDR3 region is CAWLPPSSYNEQFF. CDR3 nucleotides: TGTGCCTGGCTCCCCCCGAGCTCCTACAATGAGCAGTTCTTC.

The chain is built from TRBV27 and TRBJ1-2; 7 bases line up with TRBD1. Germline loops: CDR1 MNHEY, CDR2 SMNVEV (reference sequence). The CDR3 loop spans 14 amino acids. Unmatched junction bases numbered 8, after V lost 5 bases and J lost 5 bases. The CDR3 protein is CASSLSRDRYGYTF. CDR3 nucleotides: TGTGCCAGCAGTCTGTCCCGGGACAGATATGGCTACACCTTC.

V is TRBV7-2 and J is TRBJ2-7, with D tentatively TRBD2 (8 bases). The CDR3 has 15 amino acids. The V gene's germline CDR1 is SGHTA and CDR2 FQGNSA. V was cut by 5 bases and J by 4 bases, with 18 bases left in between. This CDR3 reads CASSGREGAWYEQYF. DNA of the CDR3: TGTGCCAGCAGCGGTCGGGAGGGGGCATGGTACGAGCAGTACTTC. The entire variable domain, with the rest obtained from reference TRBV7-2 and TRBJ2-7, is as follows: GAGVSQSPSNKVTEKGKDVELRCDPISGHTALYWYRQSLGQGLEFLIYFQGNSAPDKSGLPSDRFSAERTGGSVSTLTIQRTQQEDSAVYLCASSGREGAWYEQYFGPGTRLTVT.

This clone was observed a single time. This sequence joins TRBV6-1 and TRBJ2-1; possible D gene TRBD2, 6 bases. CDR1 is MNHNS and CDR2 is SASEGT in the germline V gene. The germline V and J ends were trimmed by 6 bases and 0 bases, with 9 bases remaining between them. The CDR3 covers 14 residues. The CDR3 sequence is CASRGTPSYNEQFF. The CDR3 nucleotides are TGTGCCAGCAGAGGGACTCCCTCCTACAATGAGCAGTTCTTC.

This clone was counted once. This chain links TRBV15 with TRBJ1-6; TRBD1 matches at 7 bases. J lost 7 bases, V lost 7 bases, and 4 bases had no gene match. Germline assignment: CDR1 LNHNV and CDR2 YYDKDF (reference sequence). CDR3 length: 13 amino acids. The CDR3 DNA is TGTGCCACCAACAGGGGAGGGAATTCACCCCTCCACTTT. It yields the protein CATNRGGNSPLHF.

The rearrangement uses TRBV10-3 and TRBJ2-3; 10 bases map to TRBD1. The CDR3 is made up of 16 amino acids. J lost 1 base, V lost 1 base, and 2 bases had no gene match. CDR1 is ENHRY, CDR2 SYGVKD, per germline. The CDR3 DNA reads TGTGCCATCAGTGAGTTTGGGACAGGGGGCACAGATACGCAGTATTTT. Its protein is CAISEFGTGGTDTQYF.

The chain carries TRBV6-6 and TRBJ1-4; a weak D match, TRBD1 (5 bases). This CDR3 region has 13 residues. Trimming took 2 bases from V and 7 from J, leaving 8 bases between them. The germline CDR1 and CDR2 sequences are MNHNY and SVGAGI (reference sequence). For the CDR3, the DNA is TGTGCCAGCAGTTACAGGGGCGGTGAAAAACTGTTTTTT. It codes for CASSYRGGEKLFF.

This clone was observed a handful of times. The chain is built from TRBV15 and TRBJ1-2, with 9 nucleotides matching TRBD1. CDR3 length: 15 residues. After removal of 2 bases from V and 8 bases from J, the junction contained 9 bases not matched to a gene. Germline CDR1 is LNHNV and CDR2 is YYDKDF (reference sequence). The CDR3 DNA sequence: TGTGCCACCAGCAGAACAGGGGGCGCAGGATGGGGCTACACCTTC. Its protein is CATSRTGGAGWGYTF.

The J gene is TRBJ2-1, the V gene TRBV9, with 7 nucleotides matching TRBD2. Germline CDR1 reads SGDLS; CDR2 reads YYNGEE. V trimming: 3 bases; J trimming: 1 base; junction bases outside the gene matches: 1. The CDR3 contains 14 residues. CDR3 loop: CASSGGGSYNEQFF. Here the CDR3 DNA reads TGTGCCAGCAGCGGCGGGGGATCCTACAATGAGCAGTTCTTC.

V usage is TRBV11-2 and J usage is TRBJ1-2; TRBD1 matches at 11 bases. With V trimmed by 6 bases and J by 4 bases, 7 bases remained unmatched. CDR1 SGHAT and CDR2 FQNNGV come from the germline V gene. The CDR3 runs 15 residues. In DNA form, the CDR3 reads TGTGCCAGCAGACAACGGGGACAGGGGGGCTATGGCTACACCTTC. This sequence encodes CASRQRGQGGYGYTF. The full variable domain, with the rest looked up from reference TRBV11-2 and TRBJ1-2, is EAGVAQSPRYKIIEKRQSVAFWCNPISGHATLYWYQQILGQGPKLLIQFQNNGVVDDSQLPKDRFSAERLKGVDSTLKIQPAKLEDSAVYLCASRQRGQGGYGYTFGSGTRLTVV.

V usage is TRBV19 and J usage is TRBJ1-3; TRBD1 agrees at 11 bases. CDR1 and CDR2 from the germline V gene are LNHDA and SQIVND (reference sequence). There are 10 residues in the CDR3. V lost 6 bases to trimming and J lost 16 bases; unmatched junction nucleotides: 2. The CDR3 here is CASSRTGGYF. The CDR3 DNA reads TGTGCCAGTAGCCGGACAGGGGGCTATTTT. Full variable domain (remainder filled in from reference TRBV19 and TRBJ1-3): DGGITQSPKYLFRKEGQNVTLSCEQNLNHDAMYWYRQDPGQGLRLIYYSQIVNDFQKGDIAEGYSVSREKKESFPLTVTSAQKNPTAFYLCASSRTGGYFGEGSWLTVV.

The gene calls are TRBV18 and TRBJ2-1, with D maybe TRBD2 (5 bases). Germline lookup yields CDR1 KGHSH and CDR2 LQKENI. This CDR3 comprises 14 residues. V was cut by 2 bases and J by 5 bases, with 10 bases left in between. The CDR3 DNA reads as TGTGCCAGCTCACCAGGGCTAGCTCACAATGAGCAGTTCTTC. Protein product: CASSPGLAHNEQFF.

The rearrangement joins TRBV5-6 to TRBJ2-7, with TRBD2 matching over 10 bases. The CDR3 covers 15 residues. The J segment lost 4 bases and the V segment lost 4 bases, leaving 8 bases of the junction unmatched. The germline V gene encodes CDR1 SGHDT and CDR2 YYEEEE. Written as DNA, the CDR3 is TGTGCCAGCAGCATCGGGGTAGCGGGGGGTTACGAGCAGTACTTC. Its protein is CASSIGVAGGYEQYF. The variable domain in full, with the rest retrieved from reference TRBV5-6 and TRBJ2-7, is DAGVTQSPTHLIKTRGQQVTLRCSPKSGHDTVSWYQQALGQGPQFIFQYYEEEERQRGNFPDRFSGHQFPNYSSELNVNALLLGDSALYLCASSIGVAGGYEQYFGPGTRLTVT.

The chain joins TRBV7-8 to TRBJ2-2; weak D call: TRBD1 (6 bases). Trimming removed 7 bases from V and 8 bases from J, with 11 bases in between. CDR1 is SGHVS, CDR2 FQNEAQ, per germline. CDR3 length: 12 amino acids. The CDR3 reads CASTQQGGELFF. The DNA of the CDR3 is TGTGCCAGCACCCAGCAGGGGGGGGAGCTGTTTTTT.

This chain connects TRBV15 to TRBJ1-2; 11 bases match TRBD1. Germline V gene data show CDR1 as LNHNV and CDR2 as YYDKDF (reference sequence). The CDR3 length is 16 residues. Losses at the gene ends were 0 bases for V and 5 bases for J; bases not matched to a gene: 5. The DNA of the CDR3 is TGTGCCACCAGCAGAGACCGGACAGGGGGCCTGTATGGCTACACCTTC. This codes for CATSRDRTGGLYGYTF.

The chain combines TRBV9 with TRBJ2-1; TRBD1 matches at 10 bases. CDR3 length equals 11 residues. J gave up 14 bases and V 4 bases, and 3 bases lay outside the gene matches. Looked up from germline, CDR1 is SGDLS and CDR2 is YYNGEE. The CDR3 here is CASSPGQGEFF. CDR3 in DNA: TGTGCCAGCAGCCCAGGACAGGGGGAGTTCTTC.